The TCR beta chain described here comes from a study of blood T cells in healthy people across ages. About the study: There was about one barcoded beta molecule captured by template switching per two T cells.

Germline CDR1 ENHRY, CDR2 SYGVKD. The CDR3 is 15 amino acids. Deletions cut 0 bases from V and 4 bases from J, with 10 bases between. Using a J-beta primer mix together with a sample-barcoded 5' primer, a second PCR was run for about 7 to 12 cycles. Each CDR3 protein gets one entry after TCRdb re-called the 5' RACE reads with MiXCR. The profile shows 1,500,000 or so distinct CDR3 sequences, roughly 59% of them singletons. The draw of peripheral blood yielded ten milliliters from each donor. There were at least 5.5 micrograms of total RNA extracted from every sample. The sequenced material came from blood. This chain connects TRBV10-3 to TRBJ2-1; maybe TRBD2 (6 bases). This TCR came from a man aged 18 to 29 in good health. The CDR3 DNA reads TGTGCCATCAGTGAGTCGGTAGCGGTATACAATGAGCAGTTCTTC. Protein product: CAISESVAVYNEQFF.